This TCR beta chain was observed in a study of cytomegalovirus exposure and HLA in healthy donors. Study results and limitations: According to reports, the classifier identified cytomegalovirus status with high specificity and sensitivity. Immune exposure information comprised only CMV serostatus.

This clone appeared once. What it binds is unknown. CDR1 and CDR2 from the germline V gene are SGHAT and FQNNGV. There are 16 residues in the CDR3. The junction had 6 bases not matched to a gene; V was cut back by 3 bases and J by 2 bases. With 60 Vbeta and 13 Jbeta primers, the PCR was carried out. Data came from immunoSEQ multiplex PCR; TCRdb stores just in-frame clones and leaves some out. This sample has over 150,000 clones, with roughly four fifths found just once. The sample comprised PBMCs. The TCR was taken from a man between 18 and 35 years old in good health and CMV-seronegative. V usage is TRBV11-2 and J usage is TRBJ2-2; 7 nucleotides line up with TRBD2. CDR3 sequence: CASSLGLAVNTGELFF. As DNA, the CDR3 is TGTGCCAGCAGCTTGGGGCTAGCGGTCAACACCGGGGAGCTGTTTTTT.